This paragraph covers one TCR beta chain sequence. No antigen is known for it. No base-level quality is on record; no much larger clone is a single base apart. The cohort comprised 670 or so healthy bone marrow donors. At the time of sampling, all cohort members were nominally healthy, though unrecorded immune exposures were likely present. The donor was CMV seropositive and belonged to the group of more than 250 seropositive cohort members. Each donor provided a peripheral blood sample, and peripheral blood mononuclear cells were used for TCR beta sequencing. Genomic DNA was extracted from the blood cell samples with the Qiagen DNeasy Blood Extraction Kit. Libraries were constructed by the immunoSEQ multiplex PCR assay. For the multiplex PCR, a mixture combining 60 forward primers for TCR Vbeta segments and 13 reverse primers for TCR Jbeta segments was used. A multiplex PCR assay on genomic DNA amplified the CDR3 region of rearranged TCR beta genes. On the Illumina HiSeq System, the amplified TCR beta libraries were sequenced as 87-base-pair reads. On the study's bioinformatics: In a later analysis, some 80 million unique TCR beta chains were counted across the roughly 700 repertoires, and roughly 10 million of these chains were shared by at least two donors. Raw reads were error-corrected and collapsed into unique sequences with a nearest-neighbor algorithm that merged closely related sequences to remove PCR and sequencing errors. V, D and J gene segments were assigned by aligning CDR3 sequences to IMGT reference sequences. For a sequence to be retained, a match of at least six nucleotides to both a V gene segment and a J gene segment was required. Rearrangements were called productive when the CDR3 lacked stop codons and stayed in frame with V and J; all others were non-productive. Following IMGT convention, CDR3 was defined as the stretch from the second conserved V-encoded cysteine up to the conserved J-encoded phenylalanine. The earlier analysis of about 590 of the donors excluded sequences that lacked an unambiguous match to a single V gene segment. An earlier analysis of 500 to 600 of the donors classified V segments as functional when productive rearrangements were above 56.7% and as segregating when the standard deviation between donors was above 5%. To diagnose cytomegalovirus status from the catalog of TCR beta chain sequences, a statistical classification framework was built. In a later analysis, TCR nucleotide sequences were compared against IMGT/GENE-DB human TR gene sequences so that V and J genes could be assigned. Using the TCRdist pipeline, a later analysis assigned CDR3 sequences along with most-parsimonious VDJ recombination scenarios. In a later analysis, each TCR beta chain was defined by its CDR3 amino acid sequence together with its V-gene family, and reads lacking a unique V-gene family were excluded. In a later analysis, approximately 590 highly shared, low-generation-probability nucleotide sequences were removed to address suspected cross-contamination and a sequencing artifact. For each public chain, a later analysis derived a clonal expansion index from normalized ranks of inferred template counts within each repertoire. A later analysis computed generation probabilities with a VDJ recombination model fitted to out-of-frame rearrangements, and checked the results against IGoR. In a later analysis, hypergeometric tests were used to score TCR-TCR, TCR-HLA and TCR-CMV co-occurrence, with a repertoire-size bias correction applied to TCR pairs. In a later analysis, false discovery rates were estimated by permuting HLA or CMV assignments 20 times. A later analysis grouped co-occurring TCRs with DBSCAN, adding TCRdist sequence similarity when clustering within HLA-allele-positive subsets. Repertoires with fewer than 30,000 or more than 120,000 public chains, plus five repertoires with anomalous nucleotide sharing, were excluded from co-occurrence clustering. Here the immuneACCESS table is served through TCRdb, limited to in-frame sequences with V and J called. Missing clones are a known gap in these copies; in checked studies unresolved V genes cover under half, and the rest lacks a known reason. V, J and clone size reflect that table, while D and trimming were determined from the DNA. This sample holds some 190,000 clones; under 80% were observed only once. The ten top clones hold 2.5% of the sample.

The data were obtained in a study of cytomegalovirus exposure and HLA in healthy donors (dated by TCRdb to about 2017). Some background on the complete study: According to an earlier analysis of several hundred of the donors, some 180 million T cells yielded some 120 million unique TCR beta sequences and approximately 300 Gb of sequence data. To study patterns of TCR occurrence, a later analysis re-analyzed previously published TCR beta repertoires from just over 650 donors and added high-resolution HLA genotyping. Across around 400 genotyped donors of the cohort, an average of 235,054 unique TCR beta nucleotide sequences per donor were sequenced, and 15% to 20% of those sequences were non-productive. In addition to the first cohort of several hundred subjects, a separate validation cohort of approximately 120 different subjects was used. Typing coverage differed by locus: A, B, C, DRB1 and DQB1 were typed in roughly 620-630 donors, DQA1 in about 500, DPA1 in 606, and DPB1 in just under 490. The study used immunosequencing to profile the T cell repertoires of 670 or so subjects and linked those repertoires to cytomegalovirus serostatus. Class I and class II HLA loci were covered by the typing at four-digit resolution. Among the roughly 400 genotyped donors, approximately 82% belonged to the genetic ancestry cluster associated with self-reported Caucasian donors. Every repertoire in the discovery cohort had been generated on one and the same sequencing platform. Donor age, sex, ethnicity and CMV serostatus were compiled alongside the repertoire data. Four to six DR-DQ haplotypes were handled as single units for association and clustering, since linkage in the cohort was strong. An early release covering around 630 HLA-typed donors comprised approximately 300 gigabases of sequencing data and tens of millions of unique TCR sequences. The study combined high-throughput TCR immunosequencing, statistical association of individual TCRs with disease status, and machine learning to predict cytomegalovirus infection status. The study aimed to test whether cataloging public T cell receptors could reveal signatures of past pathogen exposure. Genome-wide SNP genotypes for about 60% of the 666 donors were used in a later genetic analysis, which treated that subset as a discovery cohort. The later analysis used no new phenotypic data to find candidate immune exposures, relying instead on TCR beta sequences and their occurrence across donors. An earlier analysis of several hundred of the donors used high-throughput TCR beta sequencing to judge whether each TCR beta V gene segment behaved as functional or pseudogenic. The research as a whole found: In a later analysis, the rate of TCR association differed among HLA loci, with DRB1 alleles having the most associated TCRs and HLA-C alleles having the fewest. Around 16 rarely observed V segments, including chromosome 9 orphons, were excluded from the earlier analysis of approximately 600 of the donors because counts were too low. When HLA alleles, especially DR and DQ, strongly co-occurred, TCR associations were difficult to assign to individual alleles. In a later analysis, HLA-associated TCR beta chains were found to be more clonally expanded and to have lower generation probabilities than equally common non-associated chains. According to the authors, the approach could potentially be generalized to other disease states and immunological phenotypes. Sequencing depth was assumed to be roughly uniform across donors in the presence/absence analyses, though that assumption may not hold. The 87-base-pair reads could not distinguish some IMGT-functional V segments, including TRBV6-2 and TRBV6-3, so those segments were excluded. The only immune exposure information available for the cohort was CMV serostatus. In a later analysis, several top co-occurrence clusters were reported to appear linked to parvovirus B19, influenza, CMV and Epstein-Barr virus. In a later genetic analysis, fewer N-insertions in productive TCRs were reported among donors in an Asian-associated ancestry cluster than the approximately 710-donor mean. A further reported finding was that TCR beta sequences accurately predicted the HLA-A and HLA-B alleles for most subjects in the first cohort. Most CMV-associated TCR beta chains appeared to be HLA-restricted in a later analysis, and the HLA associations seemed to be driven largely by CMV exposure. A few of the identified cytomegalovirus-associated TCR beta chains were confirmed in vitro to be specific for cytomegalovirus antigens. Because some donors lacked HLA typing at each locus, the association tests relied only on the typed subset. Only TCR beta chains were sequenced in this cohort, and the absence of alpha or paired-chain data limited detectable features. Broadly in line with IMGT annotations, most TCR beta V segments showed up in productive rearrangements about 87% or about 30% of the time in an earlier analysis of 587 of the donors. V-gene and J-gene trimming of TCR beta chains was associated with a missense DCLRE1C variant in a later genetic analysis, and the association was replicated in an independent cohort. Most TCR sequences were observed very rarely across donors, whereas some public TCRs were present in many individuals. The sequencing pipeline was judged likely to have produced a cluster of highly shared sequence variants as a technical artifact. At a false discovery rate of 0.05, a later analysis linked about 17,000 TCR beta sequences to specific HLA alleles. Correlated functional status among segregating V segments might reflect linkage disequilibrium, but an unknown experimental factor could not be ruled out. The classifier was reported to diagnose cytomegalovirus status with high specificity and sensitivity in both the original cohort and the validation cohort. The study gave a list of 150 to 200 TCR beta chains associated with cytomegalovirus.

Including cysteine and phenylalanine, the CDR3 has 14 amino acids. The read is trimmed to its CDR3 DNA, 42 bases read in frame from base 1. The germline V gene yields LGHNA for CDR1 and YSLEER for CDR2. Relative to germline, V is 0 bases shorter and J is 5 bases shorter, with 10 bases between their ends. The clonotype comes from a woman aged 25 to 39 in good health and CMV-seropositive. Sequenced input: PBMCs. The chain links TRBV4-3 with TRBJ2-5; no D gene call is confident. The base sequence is TGCGCCAGCAGCCAAGAGTTAGTGCGGGAGACCCAGTACTTC. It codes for CASSQELVRETQYF.